A single sample gave rise to the 16 T cell receptor beta chains below, sequenced in a study of T cell responses to AZD1222 COVID-19 vaccine. Assay used: immunoSEQ multiplex PCR; TCRdb lists only in-frame clones, some missing. Of some 150,000 clones in the sample, about 93% were seen once. This specimen consisted of peripheral blood, obtained on day 0 of AZD1222 vaccination. All receptors come from an adult in good health.

V is TRBV2 and J is TRBJ1-1; no clear D gene. The germline CDR1 and CDR2 sequences are SNHLY and FYNNEI. V was cut by 5 bases and J by 6 bases, with 13 bases left in between. The CDR3 extends over 13 amino acids. The CDR3 DNA reads TGTGCCAGCAGTCTCGGGGTATCACCTGAAGCTTTCTTT. Protein product: CASSLGVSPEAFF.

The chain uses TRBV5-6 and TRBJ1-2; maybe TRBD1 (5 bases). Germline CDR1 reads SGHDT; CDR2 reads YYEEEE. There are 16 residues in the CDR3. V dropped 2 bases and J dropped 3 bases, with 17 bases sitting between them. This chain's CDR3 is CASSLYRRREDYGYTF. In DNA form, the CDR3 reads TGTGCCAGCAGCTTATACAGGCGAAGGGAAGACTATGGCTACACCTTC. The variable domain in full, completed from reference TRBV5-6 and TRBJ1-2, reads DAGVTQSPTHLIKTRGQQVTLRCSPKSGHDTVSWYQQALGQGPQFIFQYYEEEERQRGNFPDRFSGHQFPNYSSELNVNALLLGDSALYLCASSLYRRREDYGYTFGSGTRLTVV.

The genes are TRBV11-2 and TRBJ1-1; the D gene is possibly TRBD1 (6 bases). There are 14 residues in the CDR3. V was trimmed by 3 bases and J by 2 bases, leaving 10 bases between them. Germline lookup yields CDR1 SGHAT and CDR2 FQNNGV. The CDR3 DNA reads TGTGCCAGCAGCTTGAGGGGGTACAACACTGAAGCTTTCTTT. Its protein product is CASSLRGYNTEAFF.

This chain connects TRBV9 to TRBJ2-5; a possible D gene is TRBD2 (5 bases). Trimming left V 0 bases short and J 4 bases short, with 10 bases between. CDR3 length: 14 residues. Germline CDR1 is SGDLS and CDR2 is YYNGEE. CDR3 loop: CASSVGLRGETQYF. DNA of the CDR3: TGTGCCAGCAGCGTAGGCTTACGGGGAGAGACCCAGTACTTC.

The rearrangement joins TRBV29-1 to TRBJ2-3; D may match TRBD1 or TRBD2 (5 bases each). The length of the CDR3 is 14 residues. CDR1 and CDR2 from the germline V gene are SQVTM and ANQGSEA. With 5 bases removed from V and 3 bases from J, the gap between germline ends came to 15 bases. The CDR3, as DNA: TGCAGCGTTCTAAGGGGTTCGGGAACAGATACGCAGTATTTT. It specifies CSVLRGSGTDTQYF.

This sequence joins TRBV3-1 (or the pseudogene TRBV3-2) and TRBJ1-1, with TRBD1 matching over 8 bases. Germline CDR1 and CDR2: LGHDT and YNNKEL (reference sequence). The CDR3 sequence is 14 residues long. The ends lost 3 bases at V and 1 base at J; junction bases unmatched: 1. Written as DNA, the CDR3 is TGTGCCAGCAGCCACGGACAGGGGAACACTGAAGCTTTCTTT. It encodes CASSHGQGNTEAFF.

This clone was detected only once. V usage is TRBV27 and J usage is TRBJ2-5; 12 bases are shared with TRBD1. After removal of 6 bases from V and 4 bases from J, the junction contained 6 bases not matched to a gene. CDR3 length: 15 amino acids. Germline-derived CDR1 and CDR2 are MNHEY and SMNVEV (reference sequence). CDR3 sequence (DNA): TGTGCCAGCAGAACCCGGGACAGGGGGCGAGAGACCCAGTACTTC. This codes for CASRTRDRGRETQYF.

This rearrangement joins TRBV25-1 to TRBJ1-2; no firm D call. V lost 1 base and J 6 bases, leaving 9 bases between the germline ends. Per the germline V gene, CDR1 is MGHDK and CDR2 is SYGVNS. CDR3 length: 13 amino acids. In DNA form, the CDR3 reads TGTGCCAGCAGTGAATTGGGAGGCCATGGCTACACCTTC. Its translation is CASSELGGHGYTF.

CDR3 residues: CASSARGGEKLFF. The CDR3 DNA reads as TGTGCCAGCAGCGCGCGGGGCGGTGAAAAACTGTTTTTT. This chain links TRBV9 with TRBJ1-4; maybe TRBD1 (5 bases). This CDR3 spans 13 amino acids. CDR1 is SGDLS, CDR2 YYNGEE, per germline. Between the trimmed V and J ends, which lost 3 bases and 7 bases, there was a span of 10 bases.

The chain combines TRBV14 with TRBJ2-5; 13 bases are shared with TRBD2. Germline loops: CDR1 SGHDN, CDR2 FVKESK. With 4 bases clipped from V and 5 bases from J, the junction kept 7 bases outside the gene matches. The length of the CDR3 is 16 residues. CDR3: CASSRGLAGAQETQYF. The CDR3 nucleotides are TGTGCCAGCAGCCGCGGACTAGCGGGAGCCCAGGAGACCCAGTACTTC.

The chain joins TRBV12-5 to TRBJ1-3; D is unclear. The V and J ends lost 1 base and 0 bases respectively, with 4 bases between them. CDR1 and CDR2 from the germline V gene are LGHNT and FRNRAP. This CDR3 contains 14 residues. The CDR3 coding sequence is TGTGCTAGTGGTTTGGGCATCTCTGGAAACACCATATATTTT. This encodes CASGLGISGNTIYF.

This clone was recorded once. The chain couples TRBV20-1 to TRBJ2-1; D assignment may be TRBD1 or TRBD2 (6 bases each). Trimming took off 3 bases at V and 0 bases at J, with 15 bases between the two ends. Germline loops: CDR1 DFQATT, CDR2 SNEGSKA (reference sequence). This CDR3 has 16 amino acids. The CDR3, as DNA: TGCAGTGCTAGTCGAGGGGGGCGGGTCTCCTACAATGAGCAGTTCTTC. As protein: CSASRGGRVSYNEQFF.

The sample holds one count of this clone. The chain recombines TRBV6-5 with TRBJ1-5; D not resolved. Germline values: CDR1 MNHEY, CDR2 SVGAGI. The CDR3 sequence is 13 residues long. Trimming cost V 5 bases and J 6 bases, with 11 bases left between them. CDR3 protein: CASSRAGSQPQHF. The CDR3, as DNA: TGTGCCAGCAGTCGGGCAGGAAGTCAGCCCCAGCATTTT.

This clone was found once. The V and J genes are TRBV30 and TRBJ1-2; D call uncertain. CDR1 GTSNPN and CDR2 SVGIG come from the germline V gene (reference sequence). This CDR3 comprises 13 residues. CDR3 region: CATDAEGSYGYTF. As DNA, the CDR3 is TGTGCTACGGACGCCGAGGGTTCGTATGGCTACACCTTC.

The chain carries TRBV7-2 and TRBJ1-2, with TRBD1 as a possible D gene (6 bases). V gave up 3 bases and J gave up 8 bases, with 19 bases separating them. Per germline, CDR1 SGHTA and CDR2 FQGNSA. This CDR3 is 15 amino acids long. CDR3 in DNA: TGTGCCAGCAGCTTCGACAGGACCTTTTATGGAGGCTACACCTTC. Its protein product is CASSFDRTFYGGYTF.

This chain connects TRBV19 to TRBJ2-5; 12 nucleotides agree with TRBD2. Germline assignment: CDR1 LNHDA and CDR2 SQIVND (reference sequence). V lost 3 bases and J lost 5; bases outside the gene matches: 4. The CDR3 consists of 15 residues. The CDR3 protein is CASSMTSGRGETQYF. The CDR3 coding sequence is TGTGCCAGTAGTATGACTAGCGGGAGAGGTGAGACCCAGTACTTC.